Listed here are 9 T cell receptor beta chains from one sample, sequenced in a study of blood T cell repertoires in COVID-19. Profiling relied on immunoSEQ multiplex PCR, and the TCRdb table lists in-frame clones only, not all of them. The data hold hundreds of thousands of clones, with more than 90% observed a single time. Input material: PBMCs or T cells enriched from blood (not recorded which). The receptors were gathered from a man aged 55 to 70 who had recovered from COVID-19.

This clone has only one observation. The CDR3 loop is CASGFGGVNTEAFF. As DNA, the CDR3 is TGTGCTAGTGGTTTTGGGGGGGTCAACACTGAAGCTTTCTTT. The chain uses TRBV12-5 and TRBJ1-1; possibly TRBD1 for D (5 bases). Germline CDR1 LGHNT, CDR2 FRNRAP. The length of the CDR3 is 14 residues. The germline V and J ends were trimmed by 3 bases and 2 bases, with 10 bases remaining between them.

The V gene is TRBV3-1 (or the pseudogene TRBV3-2), the J gene TRBJ1-4; a possible D gene is TRBD1 (6 bases). Between the trimmed V and J ends, which lost 2 bases and 4 bases, there was a span of 11 bases. This CDR3 region has 15 residues. The germline V gene encodes CDR1 LGHDT and CDR2 YNNKEL (reference sequence). CDR3 nucleotide sequence: TGTGCCAGCAGCCAACAAGACAGGTTTAATGAAAAACTGTTTTTT. As protein: CASSQQDRFNEKLFF.

This chain connects TRBV28 to TRBJ1-4; D gene uncertain. The CDR3 is 14 residues long. V gave up 6 bases and J gave up 0 bases, with 8 bases separating them. CDR1 MDHEN and CDR2 SYDVKM come from the germline V gene. The CDR3 nucleotides read TGTGCCAGCAGCCAACATGCAACTAATGAAAAACTGTTTTTT. It encodes CASSQHATNEKLFF.

This clone was recorded a few times. CDR3 in DNA: TGTGCCAGCATGACAGGGATGACACCCCTCCACTTT. Protein: CASMTGMTPLHF. V usage is TRBV11-2 and J usage is TRBJ1-6, with 7 bases that match TRBD1. This CDR3 region has 12 residues. Germline V gene sequence: CDR1 SGHAT, CDR2 FQNNGV. Germline trimming cut 7 bases from V and 11 bases from J; bases unmatched to any gene: 5.

The chain couples TRBV6-1 to TRBJ2-1; 7 bases map to TRBD2. Unmatched junction bases numbered 15, after V lost 0 bases and J lost 10 bases. Per the germline V gene, CDR1 is MNHNS and CDR2 is SASEGT. The CDR3 consists of 17 residues. The chain's CDR3 is CASSEAPGTTLGLEQFF. The CDR3 DNA reads TGTGCCAGCAGTGAAGCTCCTGGGACTACCCTGGGTTTGGAGCAGTTCTTC.

As concerns this clone: Given the absence of the conserved phenylalanine or tryptophan at the CDR3 end, a read error is likely. The DNA is omitted, as the CDR3 cannot be located on it reliably, and the CDR3 follows TCRdb's listing. The genes are TRBV20-1 and TRBJ1-2; the D call in the table, TRBD1, was not verified against the DNA. Both ends counted, the CDR3 spans 10 residues. Germline V gene lookup returns CDR1 DFQATT and CDR2 SNEGSKA (reference sequence). This chain's CDR3 is CSARDRGPRV.

The chain has TRBV5-1 and TRBJ2-2; TRBD2 aligns across 7 bases. Trimming removed 4 bases from V and 4 bases from J; junction bases left unmatched: 10. Germline V gene lookup returns CDR1 SGHRS and CDR2 YFSETQ. There are 16 residues in the CDR3. The CDR3 DNA follows: TGCGCCAGCAGCAGCCCGGGACTACCAGGCACCGGGGAGCTGTTTTTT. The encoded protein is CASSSPGLPGTGELFF.

This clone was detected only once. This chain joins TRBV3-1 (or the pseudogene TRBV3-2) and TRBJ2-7; D is undetermined. The CDR3 contains 12 residues. CDR1 and CDR2 from the germline V gene are LGHDT and YNNKEL (reference sequence). V lost 1 base, J lost 2 bases, and 3 bases lay in between. The CDR3 DNA reads TGTGCCAGCAGCCAAGCCACCTACGAGCAGTACTTC. Amino acids: CASSQATYEQYF.

The rearrangement links TRBV5-6 to TRBJ1-1; TRBD1 matches at 7 bases. Germline V gene data show CDR1 as SGHDT and CDR2 as YYEEEE. CDR3 size: 15 residues. Losses at the gene ends were 3 bases for V and 3 bases for J; bases not matched to a gene: 8. CDR3 residues: CASSSDRDPYTEAFF. The CDR3 DNA reads as TGTGCCAGCAGCTCCGACAGGGATCCCTACACTGAAGCTTTCTTT.